A selection of T cell receptor beta chains follows, all from one sample in a study of cytomegalovirus exposure and HLA in healthy donors. TCRdb's copy holds only in-frame clones and misses some; the assay was immunoSEQ multiplex PCR. The sample includes under 200,000 clones, over 85% of them seen just once. Sequenced sample: PBMCs. The source is a man between 18 and 35 years old in good health and CMV-seropositive. CDR3s include the opening cysteine and the closing phenylalanine or tryptophan. A D gene is named only where the DNA matches it firmly. The size entry is marked missing in some rows and otherwise reads once, few, many or a size class.

TRBJ2-1	few	-	TRBV6-6	CAVQDPSDEQFF	TGTGCCGTCCAGGATCCGTCGGATGAGCAGTTCTTC
TRBJ2-1	once	-	TRBV4-1	CASSQGQGPYNEQFF	TGCGCCAGCAGCCAAGGCCAGGGGCCCTACAATGAGCAGTTCTTC
TRBJ2-1	-	-	TRBV5-1	CASSLGQAPNNEQFF	TGCGCCAGCAGCTTGGGACAGGCCCCTAACAATGAGCAGTTCTTC
TRBJ1-5	few	-	TRBV6-5	CASSDRSNQPQHF	TGTGCCAGCAGTGACAGGAGCAATCAGCCCCAGCATTTT
TRBJ2-1	-	-	TRBV11-3	CASVEWSYNEQFF	TGTGCCAGCGTCGAATGGAGCTACAATGAGCAGTTCTTC
TRBJ2-5	-	-	TRBV29-1	CSVDQRWETQYF	TGCAGCGTTGACCAGCGGTGGGAGACCCAGTACTTC
TRBJ2-1	once	-	TRBV27	CASSFARTYNEQFF	TGTGCCAGCAGTTTTGCCAGGACCTACAATGAGCAGTTCTTC
TRBJ2-1	-	-	TRBV7-6	CASSQSATYNEQFF	TGTGCCAGCAGCCAAAGCGCAACCTACAATGAGCAGTTCTTC
TRBJ1-1	-	-	TRBV5-1	CASSLDRLAFF	TGCGCCAGCAGCTTGGACAGGTTAGCTTTCTTT
TRBJ2-1	once	TRBD1	TRBV7-6	CASSSSAGTGNEQFF	TGTGCCAGCAGCTCCTCTGCCGGGACAGGCAATGAGCAGTTCTTC
TRBJ2-7	once	-	TRBV2	CASGGLNRGATYEQYF	TGTGCCAGCGGGGGGTTGAATCGGGGGGCGACCTACGAGCAGTACTTC
TRBJ2-7	-	TRBD1	TRBV27	CDRFNTGGYEQYF	TGCGACAGATTTAATACAGGGGGCTACGAGCAGTACTTC
TRBJ2-1	-	-	TRBV28	CASSLGRNEQFF	TGTGCCAGCAGTTTGGGGAGGAATGAGCAGTTCTTC
TRBJ2-5	-	-	TRBV2	CASSELETQYF	TGTGCCAGCAGTGAACTGGAGACCCAGTACTTC
TRBJ2-3	-	TRBD1	TRBV5-1	CASRRRTGDGDTQYF	TGCGCCAGCAGAAGGAGGACAGGGGATGGGGATACGCAGTATTTT
TRBJ2-1	-	-	TRBV5-6	CASSLGRWRGSYNEQFF	TGTGCCAGCAGCCTTGGACGATGGAGAGGGTCCTACAATGAGCAGTTCTTC
TRBJ2-5	-	-	TRBV5-3	CARRKGVVVETQYF	TGTGCCAGAAGGAAGGGGGTTGTTGTGGAGACCCAGTACTTC
TRBJ2-7	-	TRBD1	TRBV5-6	CASSLSGQGFNEQYF	TGTGCCAGCAGCTTATCGGGACAGGGTTTCAACGAGCAGTACTTC
TRBJ2-3	-	TRBD2	TRBV5-8	CASSSTLLAESTDTQYF	TGTGCCAGCAGCTCGACGTTGCTAGCGGAGAGCACAGATACGCAGTATTTT
TRBJ1-4	-	-	TRBV12-5	CASGSSSGVEKLFF	TGTGCTAGTGGTTCCTCCAGCGGAGTCGAAAAACTGTTTTTT
TRBJ1-5	-	-	TRBV2	CASSETPGGPQHF	TGTGCCAGCAGTGAAACCCCCGGGGGACCCCAGCATTTT
TRBJ2-5	-	-	TRBV27	CASSSQGIPETQYF	TGTGCCAGCAGTTCTCAGGGGATCCCAGAGACCCAGTACTTC
TRBJ2-3	-	TRBD2	TRBV2	CASSALAGSSTDTQYF	TGTGCCAGCAGTGCACTAGCGGGCTCTAGCACAGATACGCAGTATTTT
TRBJ2-7	-	-	TRBV11-2	CASSRDSLISYEQYF	TGTGCCAGCAGCCGGGACTCCCTGATCTCCTACGAGCAGTACTTC
TRBJ2-1	-	TRBD1	TRBV11-2	CASSFGTGGYDEQFF	TGTGCCAGCAGCTTTGGGACAGGGGGTTACGATGAGCAGTTCTTC
TRBJ1-2	once	-	TRBV6-1	CASSEGQPAGSYTF	TGTGCCAGCAGTGAAGGACAGCCGGCGGGAAGCTACACCTTC
TRBJ2-3	-	-	TRBV30	CAWGVGGTDTQYF	TGTGCCTGGGGTGTGGGGGGAACAGATACGCAGTATTTT
TRBJ1-2	few	-	TRBV7-9	CASSSILPQGGYTF	TGTGCCAGCAGCTCGATATTGCCACAGGGTGGCTACACCTTC
TRBJ2-7	-	TRBD2	TRBV5-4	CASSLGGTSVAYEQYF	TGTGCCAGCAGCTTGGGAGGGACTAGCGTCGCCTACGAGCAGTACTTC
TRBJ2-1	-	-	TRBV7-3	CASSSRQGNEQFF	TGTGCCAGCAGCTCCAGGCAGGGGAATGAGCAGTTCTTC
TRBJ2-3	-	-	TRBV25-1	CASSDRSLGGPNTQYF	TGTGCCAGCAGTGACCGGTCGTTGGGAGGACCGAATACGCAGTATTTT
TRBJ1-5	once	TRBD1	TRBV28	CASSKRAGTANQPQHF	TGTGCCAGCAGTAAACGAGCCGGGACAGCTAATCAGCCCCAGCATTTT
TRBJ2-1	-	-	TRBV19	CASSSDRWYEQFF	TGTGCCAGTAGTTCTGACAGGTGGTATGAGCAGTTCTTC
TRBJ2-7	-	TRBD2	TRBV7-2	CASSLEGLAGGPTHYEQYF	TGTGCCAGCAGCTTAGAGGGACTAGCGGGAGGGCCGACACACTACGAGCAGTACTTC
TRBJ2-1	-	TRBD2	TRBV18	CASSARGTSGSTVYNEQFF	TGTGCCAGCTCAGCTCGCGGGACTAGCGGGAGTACGGTCTACAATGAGCAGTTCTTC
TRBJ1-1	once	-	TRBV25-1	CASSGQNMNTEAFF	TGTGCCAGCAGTGGACAGAACATGAACACTGAAGCTTTCTTT
TRBJ1-4	once	-	TRBV2	CASRPGTQNEKLFF	TGTGCCAGCAGACCCGGGACACAGAATGAAAAACTGTTTTTT
TRBJ1-5	-	TRBD1	TRBV6-5	CASSHGTGGQPQHF	TGTGCCAGCAGTCATGGGACAGGGGGTCAGCCCCAGCATTTT
TRBJ2-7	-	TRBD1	TRBV11-2	CASSLGQGAYEQYF	TGTGCCAGCAGCTTAGGTCAGGGGGCTTACGAGCAGTACTTC
TRBJ2-5	-	-	TRBV7-9	CASSTGTETQYF	TGTGCCAGCAGCACAGGGACGGAGACCCAGTACTTC
TRBJ2-7	-	TRBD1	TRBV28	CASSLIRGTVRGTMVEYF	TGTGCCAGCAGTTTAATAAGGGGGACGGTCAGGGGGACGATGGTTGAGTACTTC
TRBJ1-5	-	-	TRBV19	CASSIEEHFNQPQHF	TGTGCCAGTAGTATAGAAGAACATTTCAATCAGCCCCAGCATTTT
TRBJ2-3	-	-	TRBV2	CASSGAQRRSTDTQYF	TGTGCCAGCAGTGGCGCACAGCGGAGGAGCACAGATACGCAGTATTTT
TRBJ2-7	many	TRBD1	TRBV6-1	CASSGDGTGSYEQYF	TGTGCCAGCAGTGGAGACGGGACAGGGTCCTACGAGCAGTACTTC
TRBJ2-7	-	TRBD2	TRBV4-1	CASSHPGLAGGLYEQYF	TGCGCCAGCAGCCATCCAGGACTAGCGGGAGGGTTGTACGAGCAGTACTTC
TRBJ2-7	-	-	TRBV7-9	CASSLGATSSYEQYF	TGTGCCAGCAGCTTGGGAGCGACAAGCTCCTACGAGCAGTACTTC
TRBJ2-5	-	TRBD2	TRBV28	CASSSYPIAGERAAETQYF	TGTGCCAGCAGCTCCTACCCGATAGCGGGAGAAAGGGCGGCGGAGACCCAGTACTTC
TRBJ2-1	-	TRBD2	TRBV7-3	CASSLRTSGRAPYSYNEQFF	TGTGCCAGCAGCTTACGGACTAGCGGGAGGGCCCCTTACTCCTACAATGAGCAGTTCTTC
TRBJ2-1	-	TRBD2	TRBV28	CASSRTSPNEQFF	TGTGCCAGCAGTAGGACTAGCCCCAATGAGCAGTTCTTC
TRBJ2-7	few	TRBD1	TRBV2	CASSRDRVAYEQYF	TGTGCCAGCAGTCGGGACAGGGTCGCCTACGAGCAGTACTTC
TRBJ1-5	-	TRBD1	TRBV19	CASSQGAGNQPQHF	TGTGCCAGTAGTCAGGGGGCGGGCAATCAGCCCCAGCATTTT
TRBJ2-3	-	TRBD1	TRBV13	CASSPRTGARTDTQYF	TGTGCCAGCAGCCCTAGGACAGGAGCCCGCACAGATACGCAGTATTTT
TRBJ2-3	-	TRBD2	TRBV7-2	CASSRSSSGRIGGTDTQYF	TGTGCCAGCAGCCGATCCTCTAGCGGGAGGATTGGGGGCACAGATACGCAGTATTTT
TRBJ2-5	few	TRBD1	TRBV6-1	CASSEAGGAETQYF	TGTGCCAGCAGTGAGGCAGGGGGCGCAGAGACCCAGTACTTC
TRBJ1-2	once	-	TRBV18	CASSPDRDFYGYTF	TGTGCCAGCTCACCAGACCGGGATTTCTATGGCTACACCTTC